The clone carrying this T cell receptor (beta chain) was recorded at least ten times. The CDR3 contains 13 residues. The germline gives CDR1 SGHVS, CDR2 FQNEAQ. The V end was cut by 1 base, the J end by 3 bases, with 7 bases between. Individual cDNA molecules were tagged with unique molecular identifiers, the study reported. TCRdb processed the 5' RACE reads anew with MiXCR; each CDR3 protein has one entry. The data show roughly 80,000 distinct CDR3 sequences, 8.5% to 10% seen once. This record belongs to a study of early T cells in non-severe SARS-CoV-2 infection. This sequence originates from an adult who was a healthcare worker with PCR-confirmed SARS-CoV-2 infection or an uninfected control (not recorded which). V gene TRBV7-8 combines with J gene TRBJ2-7; D is uncertain. Input material: whole blood. The CDR3 sequence is CASSLGPGYEQYF. The CDR3 DNA reads TGTGCCAGCAGCTTAGGTCCGGGCTACGAGCAGTACTTC.